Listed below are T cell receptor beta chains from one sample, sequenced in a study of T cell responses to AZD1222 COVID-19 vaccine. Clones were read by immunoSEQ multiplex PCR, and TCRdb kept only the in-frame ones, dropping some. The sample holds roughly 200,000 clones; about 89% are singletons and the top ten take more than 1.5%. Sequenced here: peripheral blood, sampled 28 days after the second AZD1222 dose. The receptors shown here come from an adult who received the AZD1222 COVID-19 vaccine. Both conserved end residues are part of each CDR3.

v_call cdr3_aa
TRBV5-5 CASSVRGSNQPQHF
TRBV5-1 CASSHRGFDEKLFF
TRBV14 CASSQDLVVSGELFF
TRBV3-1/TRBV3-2 CASGTNQGRGGELFF
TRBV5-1 CASSLSSGGVSYEQYF
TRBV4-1 CASSQAAGNYGYTF
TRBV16 CASSQSGTGINQPQHF
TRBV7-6 CASSLASWDTEAFF
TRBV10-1 CASSEQSTGELFF
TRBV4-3 CASSQVGRDAAFF
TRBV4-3 CASSQPGNYGYTF
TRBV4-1 CASSLVIGRFSYEQYF
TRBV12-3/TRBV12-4 CASSFSSPNEQFF